Given below is one TCR beta chain in context. A read error may produce the germline difference seen at one junction end. These data belong to a study of blood T cell repertoires in COVID-19. About the study: Acute and convalescent COVID-19 samples came from the United States, Italy and Spain. In each case, the material was cDNA or gDNA derived from T cells, B-cell-depleted T cells, or PBMCs.

Original methodology: Nucleated cell number was recorded as an estimate derived from reference gene primer amplification. This table comes from immunoSEQ multiplex PCR, and its TCRdb copy is limited to in-frame clones, with some not included. The V and J calls and clone size come from that table; D and trimming were worked out from the DNA. The sample consists of 80,000 to 95,000 clones, 75% to 90% of them appearing once. Germline CDR1 and CDR2: SEHNR and FQNEAQ (reference sequence). The CDR3 is made up of 15 amino acids. The sequencing input was peripheral blood. The TCR comes from a woman of 80 years or more with active or convalescent COVID-19. The chain employs TRBV7-9 and TRBJ2-2; 8 nucleotides agree with TRBD2. DNA of the CDR3: TGTGCCAGCAGTTTAGCGGGGAGGAACACCGGGGAGCTGTTTTTT. It translates to CASSLAGRNTGELFF. The full variable domain, completed using reference TRBV7-9 and TRBJ2-2, is DTGVSQNPRHKITKRGQNVTFRCDPISEHNRLYWYRQTLGQGPEFLTYFQNEAQLEKSRLLSDRFSAERPKGSFSTLEIQRTEQGDSAMYLCASSLAGRNTGELFFGEGSRLTVL.